Listed below are T cell receptor beta chains from one sample, sequenced in a study of OX40 agonist ivuxolimab in advanced cancers. Method: immunoSEQ multiplex PCR; TCRdb's copy keeps in-frame clones and lacks some. The sample has roughly 59,000 clones; around 81% are singletons. The sequencing used CD4+ or CD8+ T cells sorted from blood, collected in a trial of the OX40 agonist ivuxolimab. Every receptor here comes from an adult with an advanced solid tumor such as melanoma, head and neck, liver or kidney cancer. The CDR3 runs from the conserved cysteine through the conserved F or W. The D gene is left open where the match is weak. Expanded clones get a size class; other rows say once, few or many, or leave the size out.

CDR3nt,CDR3aa,j_gene,d_gene,abundance,v_gene
TGTGCCAGCAGTGACGGGGGGACGGGACGCGATACGCAGTATTTT,CASSDGGTGRDTQYF,TRBJ2-3,.,.,TRBV6-4
TGCAGCGTAGACCTAAACAGGGCTGGCTACACCTTC,CSVDLNRAGYTF,TRBJ1-2,.,.,TRBV29-1
TGCGCCAGCAGCCGAGACTTTAATGAAAAACTGTTTTTT,CASSRDFNEKLFF,TRBJ1-4,.,.,TRBV4-1
TGTGCCAGCAGCCGCCTCGTCAGGGATACGCAGTATTTT,CASSRLVRDTQYF,TRBJ2-3,.,.,TRBV7-2
TGTGCCAGCAGCTTTGGGTTAGCGGAGCAGTTCTTC,CASSFGLAEQFF,TRBJ2-1,.,.,TRBV11-3
TGTGCTAGCAGCTTATATGGAGGGGCCGAGCAGTACTTC,CASSLYGGAEQYF,TRBJ2-7,.,.,TRBV7-7
TGTGCCAGCAGATCCTCAGGGGCGCGTAATTCACCCCTCCACTTT,CASRSSGARNSPLHF,TRBJ1-6,.,.,TRBV6-5
TGCGCCAGCAGCTTGTCCAGCGGGGGGCGCGAGCAGTACTTC,CASSLSSGGREQYF,TRBJ2-7,TRBD2,.,TRBV5-1
TGTGCCAGCAGCTCTAACGGGATAGGGCTGGGCTACGAGCAGTACTTC,CASSSNGIGLGYEQYF,TRBJ2-7,.,.,TRBV7-2
TGTGCCACCACCCCCAGCCCTTTAGTTAATTCACCCCTCCACTTT,CATTPSPLVNSPLHF,TRBJ1-6,.,.,TRBV15
TGTGCCAGCAGCCTAGGCACAGATACGCAGTATTTT,CASSLGTDTQYF,TRBJ2-3,.,.,TRBV7-3
TGTGCCAGCAAACAAAACCAGGATGTCGGGGGGTTCTTC,CASKQNQDVGGFF,TRBJ2-1,.,few,TRBV2
TGTGCCATCAGTGAAAGCGGGGGGGTGCAAGAGACCCAGTACTTC,CAISESGGVQETQYF,TRBJ2-5,TRBD2,.,TRBV10-3
TGCGCCAGCAGCTTGGGACAGGGTCCCATGAACACTGAAGCTTTCTTT,CASSLGQGPMNTEAFF,TRBJ1-1,TRBD1,.,TRBV5-1
TGCAGCGTTGTGTGGGGGAGAACCGGGGAGCTGTTTTTT,CSVVWGRTGELFF,TRBJ2-2,.,.,TRBV29-1
TGTGCCAGCAGCGGGGACACCTACAATGAGCAGTTCTTC,CASSGDTYNEQFF,TRBJ2-1,.,.,TRBV9
TGCGCCAGCAGCTTGGGAGGGACAGCCAAAAACATTCAGTACTTC,CASSLGGTAKNIQYF,TRBJ2-4,.,.,TRBV5-1
TGTGCCTGGAGTAATCCCTTGCGGGCCTATGGCTACACCTTC,CAWSNPLRAYGYTF,TRBJ1-2,.,medium-sized,TRBV30
TGTGCCAGCAGTCGAGACACGGGCGGAGATGAGCAGTTCTTC,CASSRDTGGDEQFF,TRBJ2-1,.,.,TRBV6-6
TGTGCCAGCAGCTTGGCCGGGTTCTTACTTCGCACAGATACGCAGTATTTT,CASSLAGFLLRTDTQYF,TRBJ2-3,.,.,TRBV5-6
TGCGCCAGCAGCGGAGGACGGGTGCAAGAGACCCAGTACTTC,CASSGGRVQETQYF,TRBJ2-5,.,.,TRBV5-1
TGTGCCAGCTCACCACGCGGGGGAGAAAAACTGTTTTTT,CASSPRGGEKLFF,TRBJ1-4,.,.,TRBV18
TGTGCCAGCAGCTTCGGGATCAGGGGCGATGGCTACACCTTC,CASSFGIRGDGYTF,TRBJ1-2,.,once,TRBV5-6
TGCAGCTTTGAGGGGATGGGCGACGAGCAGTACTTC,CSFEGMGDEQYF,TRBJ2-7,.,.,TRBV29-1
TGTGCCATCAGCGCGGCCGGGACTAATGAAAAACTGTTTTTT,CAISAAGTNEKLFF,TRBJ1-4,.,.,TRBV10-3
TGTGCCAGTAGTACACAGGGGTATCAGCCCCAGCATTTT,CASSTQGYQPQHF,TRBJ1-5,TRBD1,.,TRBV19
TGTGCCATCGGGGCCCAGCCTGGGGCCAACGTCCTGACTTTC,CAIGAQPGANVLTF,TRBJ2-6,.,.,TRBV10-3
TGTGCCAGCAGCTCAGTGGGACAGCCTCGTTACGAGCAGTACTTC,CASSSVGQPRYEQYF,TRBJ2-7,TRBD1,.,TRBV7-8
TGTGCCAGCAGCTTGGAAAGCGGAGCGCAGTATTTT,CASSLESGAQYF,TRBJ2-3,.,many,TRBV5-4
TGTGCCAGCTCACCACCGGGACAGGCCACCGGAAACACCATATATTTT,CASSPPGQATGNTIYF,TRBJ1-3,TRBD1,.,TRBV18
TGTGCCAGCAGCCCGGGACTAGCGGGGGGCTACGAGCAGTACTTC,CASSPGLAGGYEQYF,TRBJ2-7,TRBD2,once,TRBV4-2